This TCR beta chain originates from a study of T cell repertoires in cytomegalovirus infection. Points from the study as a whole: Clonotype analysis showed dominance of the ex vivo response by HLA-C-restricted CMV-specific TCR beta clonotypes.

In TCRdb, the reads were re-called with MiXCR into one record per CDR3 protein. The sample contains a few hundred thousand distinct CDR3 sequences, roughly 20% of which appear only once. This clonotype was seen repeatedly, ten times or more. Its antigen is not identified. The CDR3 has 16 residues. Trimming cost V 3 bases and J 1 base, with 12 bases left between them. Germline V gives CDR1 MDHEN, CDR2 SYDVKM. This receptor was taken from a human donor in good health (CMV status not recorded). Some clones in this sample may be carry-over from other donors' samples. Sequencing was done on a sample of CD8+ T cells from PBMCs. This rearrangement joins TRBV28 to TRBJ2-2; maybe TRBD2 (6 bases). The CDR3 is CASSFQAGLNTGELFF. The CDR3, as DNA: TGTGCCAGCAGTTTTCAAGCGGGCCTGAACACCGGGGAGCTGTTTTTT.